Detailed here is one T cell receptor (beta chain). These data belong to a study of blood T cell repertoires in COVID-19. Repertoires were generated with immunoSEQ multiplex PCR, while TCRdb's copy carries only in-frame clones and drops some. The sample lists approximately 150,000 clones, roughly 88% occurring once. This CDR3 is 12 amino acids long. CDR1 LNHDA and CDR2 SQIVND come from the germline V gene (reference sequence). Trimming took off 2 bases at V and 8 bases at J, with 9 bases between the two ends. This receptor was identified in a man in his forties or fifties who had recovered from COVID-19. The chain is built from TRBV19 and TRBJ1-2, with D possibly matching TRBD1 (5 bases). The specimen was PBMCs or T cells enriched from blood (not recorded which). CDR3 loop: CASSIQGGGYTF. CDR3 coding DNA: TGTGCCAGTAGTATACAGGGCGGAGGCTACACCTTC.